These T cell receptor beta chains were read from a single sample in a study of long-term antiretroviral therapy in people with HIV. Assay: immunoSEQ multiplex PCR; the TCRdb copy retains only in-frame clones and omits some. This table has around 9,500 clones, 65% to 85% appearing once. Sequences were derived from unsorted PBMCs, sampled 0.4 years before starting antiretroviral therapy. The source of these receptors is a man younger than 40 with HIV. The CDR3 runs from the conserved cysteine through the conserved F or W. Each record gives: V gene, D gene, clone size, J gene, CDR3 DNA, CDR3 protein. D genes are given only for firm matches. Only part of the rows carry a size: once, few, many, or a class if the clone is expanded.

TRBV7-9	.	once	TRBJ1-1	TGTGCCAGCAGCTATAGTGGGCGGCAAATCTTCGCTGAAGCTTTCTTT	CASSYSGRQIFAEAFF
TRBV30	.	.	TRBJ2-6	TGTGCCTGGAGTCCTGCTGGGGCCAACGTCCTGACTTTC	CAWSPAGANVLTF
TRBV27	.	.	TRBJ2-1	TGTGCCAGCAGTTTATCAGGGCTCGCCCCGGGGAATGAGCAGTTCTTC	CASSLSGLAPGNEQFF
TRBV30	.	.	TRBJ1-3	TGTGCCTGGAGTGGATTTGTTGCATCTGGAAACACCATATATTTT	CAWSGFVASGNTIYF
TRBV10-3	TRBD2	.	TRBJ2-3	TGTGCCATCAGAGGAGCGGGAGGGCGTTCAGATACGCAGTATTTT	CAIRGAGGRSDTQYF
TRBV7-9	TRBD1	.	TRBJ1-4	TGTGCCAGCAGCCCACAACCTACAGGGGTGGACGAAAAACTGTTTTTT	CASSPQPTGVDEKLFF
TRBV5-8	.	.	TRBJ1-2	TGTGCCAGCTCGGGGTTTGGCTACACCTTC	CASSGFGYTF
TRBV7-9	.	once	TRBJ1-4	TGTGCCAGCAGCTCGCCTGGGTGGACTAATGAAAAACTGTTTTTT	CASSSPGWTNEKLFF
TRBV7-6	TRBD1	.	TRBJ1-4	TGTGCCAGCGCCAGGACAGGGAATGAAAAACTGTTTTTT	CASARTGNEKLFF
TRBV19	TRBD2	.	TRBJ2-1	TGTGCCAGTACCTGGAGCGGGGGGGCCTCCGATGAGCAGTTCTTC	CASTWSGGASDEQFF
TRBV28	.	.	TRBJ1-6	TGTGCCAGCAGAGGACGGGCGGGGTCACCCCTCCACTTT	CASRGRAGSPLHF
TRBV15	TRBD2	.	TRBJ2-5	TGTGCCACCAGCCCGGGACTAGCGGGAGGGACGGAGACCCAGTACTTC	CATSPGLAGGTETQYF
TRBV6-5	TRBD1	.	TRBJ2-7	TGTGCCAGCCGCCGGGACAGGGGCCACTACGAGCAGTACTTC	CASRRDRGHYEQYF
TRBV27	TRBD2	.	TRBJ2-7	TGTGCCAGCAGTTTAATGGACAGTGGACTAGCGGGAGGGAGGGCCTACGAGCAGTACTTC	CASSLMDSGLAGGRAYEQYF
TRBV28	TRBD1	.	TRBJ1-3	TGTGCCAGCAGTCCTCGGACAGGGGCCCCTGGAAACACCATATATTTT	CASSPRTGAPGNTIYF
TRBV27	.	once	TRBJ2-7	TGTGCCAGCAGTTCCCCAGGGTTACTAGCCGGCGGCGAGCAGTACTTC	CASSSPGLLAGGEQYF
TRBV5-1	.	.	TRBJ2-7	TGCGCCAGCAGGGACAGCTACTACGAGCAGTACTTC	CASRDSYYEQYF
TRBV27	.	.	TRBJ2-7	TGTGCCAGCAGTCCATCAGTCGGGCCAGCAAAGAGCTCCTACGAGCAGTACTTC	CASSPSVGPAKSSYEQYF
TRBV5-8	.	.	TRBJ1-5	TGTGCCAGCAGCTTGTCAGGGGCGCTCCGTCAGCCCCAGCATTTT	CASSLSGALRQPQHF
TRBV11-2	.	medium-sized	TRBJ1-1	TGTGCCAGCAGCTTTCGGGGGAACACTGAAGCTTTCTTT	CASSFRGNTEAFF
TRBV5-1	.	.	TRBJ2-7	TGCGCCAGCAGAAGGGGGATTGGCAGGGGCTACGAGCAGTACTTC	CASRRGIGRGYEQYF
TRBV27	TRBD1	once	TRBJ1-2	TGTGCCAGCAGTTTACTAGGGGGCTCTAACTATGGCTACACCTTC	CASSLLGGSNYGYTF
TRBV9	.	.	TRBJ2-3	TGTGCCAGCAGCGTAGCGGTGGCGGGAACGTCAGATACGCAGTATTTT	CASSVAVAGTSDTQYF
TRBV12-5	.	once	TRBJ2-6	TGTGCTAGTGGTCCGAGACAGGAGGTCCCCTCTGGGGCCAACGTCCTGACTTTC	CASGPRQEVPSGANVLTF
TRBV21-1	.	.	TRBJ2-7	TGTGCCAGCAGCAAAGGTCCTGAGGTCCGGGTTATCCTCTACGAGCAGTACTTC	CASSKGPEVRVILYEQYF
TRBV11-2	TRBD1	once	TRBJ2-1	TGTGCCAGCAGCTCACAGGGGGAAGCGTCCTACAATGAGCAGTTCTTC	CASSSQGEASYNEQFF
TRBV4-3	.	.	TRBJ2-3	TGCGCCAGCAGCCAAGATCAAGGGGACTATACGCAGTATTTT	CASSQDQGDYTQYF
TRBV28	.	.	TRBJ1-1	TGTGCCAGCAGCTTTCCAGGACAACCGAACACTGAAGCTTTCTTT	CASSFPGQPNTEAFF
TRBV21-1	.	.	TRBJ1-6	TGTGCCAGCAGCGCACAGGGGACAGGGATTAATTCACCCCTCCACTTT	CASSAQGTGINSPLHF
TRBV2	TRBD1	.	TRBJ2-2	TGTGCCAGCACCGGGACAGGGCTGTCCGGGGAGCTGTTTTTT	CASTGTGLSGELFF
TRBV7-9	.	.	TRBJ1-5	TGTGCCAGCAGCCCCCTCAGTGGGCCCAATCAGCCCCAGCATTTT	CASSPLSGPNQPQHF
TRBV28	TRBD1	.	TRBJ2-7	TGTGCCACTTGCGACAGGGTCCCCTACGAGCAGTACTTC	CATCDRVPYEQYF
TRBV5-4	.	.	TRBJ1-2	TGTGCCAGCACCCTCAAGGGTGCTGGCTACACCTTC	CASTLKGAGYTF
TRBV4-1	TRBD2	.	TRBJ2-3	TGCGCCAGCAGCCAAGGACTAGCGGGAGAGGAGAGGCAGTATTTT	CASSQGLAGEERQYF
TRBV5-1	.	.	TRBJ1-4	TGCGCCAGCAGCTCTAGGACGGATGAAAAACTGTTTTTT	CASSSRTDEKLFF
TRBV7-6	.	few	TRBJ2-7	TGTGCCAGCAGCTTAGTTGAAGGCGAGCAGTACTTC	CASSLVEGEQYF
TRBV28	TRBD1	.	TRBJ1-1	TGTGCCACCTCAGGGGGTTCCAGGAACACTGAAGCTTTCTTT	CATSGGSRNTEAFF
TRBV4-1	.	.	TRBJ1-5	TGCGCCAGCAGCCAAAGATGGGACGTGAATCAGCCCCAGCATTTT	CASSQRWDVNQPQHF
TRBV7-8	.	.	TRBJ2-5	TGTGCCAGCGGATCCCTTTGGGAGACCCAGTACTTC	CASGSLWETQYF
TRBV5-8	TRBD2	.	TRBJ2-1	TGTGCCAGCAGTAAAAGCGGGAAGGGGCGGAATGAGCAGTTCTTC	CASSKSGKGRNEQFF
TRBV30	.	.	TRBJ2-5	TGTGCCTGGAGCCGCGGGGTTCAAGAGACCCAGTACTTC	CAWSRGVQETQYF
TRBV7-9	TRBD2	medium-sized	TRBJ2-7	TGTGCCAGCAGCTCCTCCGGGACTAGCGGGAGAACCGTCTACGAGCAGTACTTC	CASSSSGTSGRTVYEQYF
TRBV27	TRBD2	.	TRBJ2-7	TGTGCCAGCAGCTCTAGGGCGGGAGAGACCTACGAGCAGTACTTC	CASSSRAGETYEQYF
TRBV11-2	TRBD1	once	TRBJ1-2	TGTGCCAGCAGCGGGATACAGGGACAGAAAGATGGCTACACCTTC	CASSGIQGQKDGYTF
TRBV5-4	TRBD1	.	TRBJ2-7	TGTGCCAGCAGCTCGCTGCCCCGGGACAGAGGCTACGAGCAGTACTTC	CASSSLPRDRGYEQYF
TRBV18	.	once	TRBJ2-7	TGTGCCAGCTCACCCTCCGGGACCCAAGGCTACGAGCAGTACTTC	CASSPSGTQGYEQYF
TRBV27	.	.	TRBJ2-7	TGTGCCCTTAACATATACGAGCAGTACTTC	CALNIYEQYF
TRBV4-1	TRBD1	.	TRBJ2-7	TGCGCCAGCAGCCAAGATCGACAGGGCTACGAGCAGTACTTC	CASSQDRQGYEQYF
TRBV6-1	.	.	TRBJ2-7	TGTGCCAGCAGTGCTCGCTACGAGCAGTACTTC	CASSARYEQYF
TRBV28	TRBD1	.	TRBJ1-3	TGTGCCAGCAGTTTTTTGGGATCGACAGGGGTAATCCGAAACACCATATATTTT	CASSFLGSTGVIRNTIYF
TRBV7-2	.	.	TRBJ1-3	TGTGCCAGCAGCCGCCGCGGCTCTGGAAACACCATATATTTT	CASSRRGSGNTIYF
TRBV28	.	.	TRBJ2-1	TGTGCCAGCAGTTTTAGGGACATTCGCCACAATGAGCAGTTCTTC	CASSFRDIRHNEQFF
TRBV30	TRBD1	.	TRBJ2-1	TGTGCCTGGAGTCCAGGAGACAGGGATATCAATGAGCAGTTCTTC	CAWSPGDRDINEQFF